One and the same sample provided the 2 T cell receptor beta chains below, sequenced in a study of cytomegalovirus exposure and HLA in healthy donors. PCR involved 60 Vbeta and 13 Jbeta primers. Sequenced by immunoSEQ multiplex PCR; TCRdb stores in-frame clones only, minus some. Of around 120,000 clones in the sample, 60% to 80% were seen once. The specimen was PBMCs. Source of these receptors: an older woman in good health and CMV-seropositive.

J is TRBJ2-5 and V is TRBV6-6, with TRBD2 matching 9 bases. V dropped 4 bases and J dropped 5; count of bases not matched to a gene: 5. CDR1 is MNHNY and CDR2 is SVGAGI in the germline V gene (reference sequence). This CDR3 region has 14 residues. CDR3 residues: CASSSGLAHETQYF. The CDR3 bases are TGTGCCAGCAGTTCGGGACTAGCCCACGAGACCCAGTACTTC.

This chain links TRBV20-1 with TRBJ1-2; D is perhaps TRBD1 (6 bases). Trimming left V 5 bases short and J 11 bases short, with 15 bases between. The CDR3 runs to 11 residues. Germline values: CDR1 DFQATT, CDR2 SNEGSKA (reference sequence). CDR3 sequence: CSAWKGGGYTF. The CDR3 DNA reads TGCAGTGCTTGGAAGGGAGGGGGGTACACCTTC.